These 27 T cell receptor beta chains originate from one sample sequenced in a study of OX40 agonist ivuxolimab in advanced cancers. Repertoires were generated with immunoSEQ multiplex PCR, while TCRdb's copy carries only in-frame clones and drops some. The sample yields around 83,000 clones, roughly nine tenths seen once. Here the sequenced sample was CD4+ or CD8+ T cells sorted from blood, taken in a trial of the OX40 agonist ivuxolimab. The source of these receptors is an adult with an advanced solid tumor such as melanoma, head and neck, liver or kidney cancer.

This clone has just a few counts. The rearrangement links TRBV6-5 to TRBJ1-3; D possibly corresponds to TRBD1 (5 bases). Trimming removed 2 bases at V and 6 bases at J, with 14 bases between. Germline CDR1 is MNHEY and CDR2 is SVGAGI. This CDR3 has 15 residues. The DNA of the CDR3 is TGTGCCAGCAGTTACACCCCGAGGGACCTAAACACCATATATTTT. Amino acid sequence: CASSYTPRDLNTIYF.

The genes are TRBV6-1 and TRBJ2-5, with TRBD2 matching over 14 bases. Germline trimming cut 7 bases from V and 4 bases from J; bases unmatched to any gene: 2. Germline-derived CDR1 and CDR2 are MNHNS and SASEGT. CDR3 length equals 14 residues. Here the CDR3 reads CASTGTSGRETQYF. The CDR3 bases are TGTGCCAGCACCGGGACTAGCGGGAGAGAGACCCAGTACTTC.

J is TRBJ1-2 and V is TRBV19, with TRBD1 matching 11 bases. Germline CDR1 is LNHDA and CDR2 is SQIVND (reference sequence). The CDR3 is 14 amino acids. Trimming at V came to 9 bases and at J to 3 bases, leaving 6 bases not matched to a gene. The CDR3: CASYSGQGDYGYTF. The DNA of the CDR3 is TGTGCCAGCTACTCGGGACAGGGGGACTATGGCTACACCTTC. Combining the CDR3 with reference TRBV19 and TRBJ1-2 gives the whole variable domain DGGITQSPKYLFRKEGQNVTLSCEQNLNHDAMYWYRQDPGQGLRLIYYSQIVNDFQKGDIAEGYSVSREKKESFPLTVTSAQKNPTAFYLCASYSGQGDYGYTFGSGTRLTVV.

CDR3 in amino acids: CASSLTTHEYEQYF. CDR3 coding DNA: TGTGCCAGCAGCTTAACGACACACGAGTACGAGCAGTACTTC. V is TRBV7-2 and J is TRBJ2-7; unclear D gene. V was trimmed by 2 bases and J by 4 bases, leaving 12 bases between them. This CDR3 is built from 14 residues. In germline, CDR1 is SGHTA, CDR2 FQGNSA.

The chain recombines TRBV11-2 with TRBJ2-1; 9 nucleotides agree with TRBD1. Trimming took 5 bases from V and 8 from J; bases not matched to a gene: 13. Germline V lookup: CDR1 SGHAT, CDR2 FQNNGV. The CDR3 has 16 residues. CDR3 sequence: CASSPGRGQGVHEQFF. The CDR3 nucleotides are TGTGCCAGCAGCCCCGGCCGGGGACAGGGAGTCCATGAGCAGTTCTTC.

The J gene is TRBJ2-5, the V gene TRBV20-1; D is perhaps TRBD1 (5 bases). TRBJ2-7 matches the DNA end more closely, so the J call is doubtful. In germline, CDR1 is DFQATT, CDR2 SNEGSKA (reference sequence). This CDR3 is 11 amino acids long. Here the CDR3 DNA reads TGCAGTGCGGCCAGGGTCTACGAGCAGTACTTC. Translation: CSAARVYEQYF.

The CDR3 nucleotides read TGCGCCAGCAGCCACGGGCTCTCGGGAGGGCAGGCAGATACGCAGTATTTT. Encoded protein: CASSHGLSGGQADTQYF. The genes are TRBV4-1 and TRBJ2-3, with 8 bases aligning to TRBD2. Unmatched junction bases numbered 12, after V lost 3 bases and J lost 4 bases. CDR1 and CDR2 from the germline V gene are MGHRA and YSYEKL. The CDR3 length is 17 residues.

The rearrangement uses TRBV10-1 and TRBJ2-7; 10 bases are shared with TRBD2. The CDR3 has 16 residues. The ends lost 6 bases at V and 5 bases at J; junction bases unmatched: 13. The germline gives CDR1 WNHNN, CDR2 SYGVQD (reference sequence). The CDR3 spells CASSRGRAGGPNEQYF. CDR3 DNA: TGCGCCAGCAGCCGCGGGAGAGCGGGAGGGCCTAACGAGCAGTACTTC.

V is TRBV6-5 and J is TRBJ2-7; maybe TRBD1 (6 bases). The V gene lost 5 bases and the J gene lost 1 base, with 12 bases spanning the gap. Germline assignment: CDR1 MNHEY and CDR2 SVGAGI. The CDR3 covers 14 residues. As DNA, the CDR3 is TGTGCCAGCAGTGCCGGGACAAATTCCTACGAGCAGTACTTC. Translated, it gives CASSAGTNSYEQYF.

V usage is TRBV28 and J usage is TRBJ2-3; D perhaps matches TRBD2 (6 bases). The germline CDR1 and CDR2 sequences are MDHEN and SYDVKM. Trimming stripped 6 bases from V and 6 bases from J, with 22 bases between. CDR3 length: 16 amino acids. In nucleotides, the CDR3 is TGTGCCAGCAGGGGGGACTGGGGATCCCGAGCGGATACGCAGTATTTT. Translated, it gives CASRGDWGSRADTQYF.

The rearrangement uses TRBV5-8 and TRBJ2-3; either TRBD1 or TRBD2 may supply D (6 bases each). Trimming shortened V by 0 bases and J by 1 base, and 9 bases separated the two germline ends. This CDR3 is built from 15 residues. Germline CDR1 and CDR2: SGHTS and YDEGEE. CDR3 in DNA: TGTGCCAGCAGCTTGGGGGGGGCAGGCACAGATACGCAGTATTTT. Translation: CASSLGGAGTDTQYF.

This clone was recorded only once. The chain combines TRBV5-1 with TRBJ1-1; TRBD1 matches at 9 bases. Per germline, CDR1 SGHRS and CDR2 YFSETQ. The CDR3 totals 13 residues. After removal of 6 bases from V and 5 bases from J, the junction contained 5 bases not matched to a gene. The CDR3 is CASTMDRGTEAFF. The CDR3 region has the DNA TGCGCCAGCACCATGGACAGGGGAACTGAAGCTTTCTTT.

This clone has more than one count but fewer than ten. The V gene is TRBV5-1, the J gene TRBJ2-7; perhaps TRBD1 as D (6 bases). The V end lost 4 bases, the J end lost 0 bases, and 8 bases lay between the germline ends. Germline CDR1 and CDR2: SGHRS and YFSETQ. There are 13 residues in the CDR3. As DNA, the CDR3 is TGCGCCAGCAGCAGGGACAACTCCTACGAGCAGTACTTC. Encoded protein: CASSRDNSYEQYF.

The J gene is TRBJ2-2, the V gene TRBV11-2; maybe TRBD2 (5 bases). The CDR3 is 15 residues long. CDR1 is SGHAT, CDR2 FQNNGV, per germline. The ends were cut back, 8 bases at V and 1 base at J, with 14 bases in the middle. This CDR3 reads CASSFPGRNTGELFF. The CDR3 DNA follows: TGTGCCAGCTCCTTTCCGGGGAGGAACACCGGGGAGCTGTTTTTT.

This clone was counted between two and nine times. V is TRBV28 and J is TRBJ2-6; 11 bases match TRBD2. The CDR3 sequence is 18 residues long. Trimming cost V 7 bases and J 2 bases; bases outside gene matches: 10. In germline, CDR1 is MDHEN, CDR2 SYDVKM. The CDR3 region is CASTLAGVGKAGANVLTF. In DNA, the CDR3 is TGTGCCAGCACACTAGCGGGAGTAGGCAAGGCTGGGGCCAACGTCCTGACTTTC.

The chain couples TRBV9 to TRBJ2-3, with D tentatively TRBD2 (5 bases). V lost 0 bases to trimming and J lost 6 bases, with 17 bases between them. The CDR3 consists of 16 residues. Germline CDR1 is SGDLS and CDR2 is YYNGEE. The CDR3, as DNA: TGTGCCAGCAGCGTAGAAGGTCGAGGGAGTGCGGATACGCAGTATTTT. Its translation is CASSVEGRGSADTQYF.

By share of the sample, this clone is medium-sized. V is TRBV28 and J is TRBJ1-5; D may be TRBD1 (6 bases). V gave up 6 bases and J gave up 0 bases, with 21 bases separating them. The length of the CDR3 is 18 residues. Per the germline V gene, CDR1 is MDHEN and CDR2 is SYDVKM. Here the CDR3 reads CASRVPGAMGYSNQPQHF. The CDR3 coding sequence is TGTGCCAGCAGGGTACCAGGGGCGATGGGATATAGCAATCAGCCCCAGCATTTT.

V and J are TRBV6-5 and TRBJ1-4; no definite D call. This CDR3 region has 16 residues. The V gene's germline CDR1 is MNHEY and CDR2 SVGAGI. V was trimmed by 0 bases and J by 7 bases, leaving 15 bases between them. The CDR3 coding sequence is TGTGCCAGCAGTTACTCGAAGGGCGTCACAAGTGAAAAACTGTTTTTT. Protein: CASSYSKGVTSEKLFF.

The chain employs TRBV19 and TRBJ1-2; D is possibly TRBD1 (5 bases). The germline V gene encodes CDR1 LNHDA and CDR2 SQIVND (reference sequence). V dropped 5 bases and J dropped 8 bases, with 18 bases sitting between them. This CDR3 region has 14 residues. The CDR3 nucleotides are TGTGCCAGTAGTCCTGGGACGCACTATGAGGGCTACACCTTC. Protein product: CASSPGTHYEGYTF.

The rearrangement joins TRBV27 to TRBJ2-1, with D possibly TRBD2 on 5 matching bases. Germline CDR1 is MNHEY and CDR2 is SMNVEV (reference sequence). There are 14 residues in the CDR3. The V and J ends lost 3 bases and 0 bases respectively, with 6 bases between them. The CDR3: CASSFGSSYNEQFF. The DNA of the CDR3 is TGTGCCAGCAGTTTTGGGAGCTCCTACAATGAGCAGTTCTTC.

This chain joins TRBV7-2 and TRBJ1-2, with a weak D call TRBD1 (5 bases). V was cut by 0 bases and J by 2 bases, with 7 bases left in between. From germline, CDR1 is SGHTA and CDR2 FQGNSA. This CDR3 is built from 14 residues. This CDR3 reads CASSLAGENYGYTF. DNA for the CDR3: TGTGCCAGCAGCTTAGCAGGGGAGAACTATGGCTACACCTTC.

This CDR3 reads CASRLDRRNTIYF. The CDR3 DNA sequence: TGTGCCAGCAGGCTCGACAGGCGAAACACCATATATTTT. The chain employs TRBV28 and TRBJ1-3, with D tentatively TRBD1 (6 bases). Germline CDR1 is MDHEN and CDR2 is SYDVKM. V was pared by 6 bases and J by 5 bases, with 11 bases between. The CDR3 length is 13 residues.

The V and J genes are TRBV21-1 and TRBJ2-7; the table gives TRBD2 as D, unverified against the DNA. TRBV21-1 is noted as a pseudogene. CDR3 length: 19 amino acids. The CDR3 protein is CASSKVRRTSGSCGHEQYF. Written as DNA, the CDR3 is TGTGCCAGCAGCAAAGTTCGTAGGACTAGCGGGAGTTGTGGCCACGAGCAGTACTTC.

J is TRBJ2-2 and V is TRBV7-2; D may correspond to TRBD1 or TRBD2 (5 bases each). The germline CDR1 and CDR2 sequences are SGHTA and FQGNSA. Trimming left V 5 bases short and J 4 bases short, with 17 bases between. The CDR3 runs to 16 residues. CDR3 in amino acids: CASSPEGTDPTGELFF. CDR3 DNA sequence: TGTGCCAGCAGCCCAGAGGGGACCGATCCCACCGGGGAGCTGTTTTTT.

This chain uses TRBV7-2 with TRBJ1-4, with a tentative D call TRBD1 (6 bases). V dropped 1 base and J dropped 12 bases, with 21 bases sitting between them. This CDR3 has 16 residues. Looked up from germline, CDR1 is SGHTA and CDR2 is FQGNSA. The CDR3 coding sequence is TGTGCCAGCAGCTTAGTTAATCAGGGGTCTTTCGCGGAACTGTTTTTT. It encodes CASSLVNQGSFAELFF. Drawing the rest from reference TRBV7-2 and TRBJ1-4, the complete variable domain is GAGVSQSPSNKVTEKGKDVELRCDPISGHTALYWYRQSLGQGLEFLIYFQGNSAPDKSGLPSDRFSAERTGGSVSTLTIQRTQQEDSAVYLCASSLVNQGSFAELFFGSGTQLSVL.

The chain has TRBV27 and TRBJ2-5, with D tentatively TRBD2 (6 bases). V was clipped by 4 bases and J by 3 bases, with 15 bases between them. Germline CDR1 reads MNHEY; CDR2 reads SMNVEV (reference sequence). The CDR3 sequence is 15 residues long. CDR3 nucleotides: TGTGCCAGCAGTTCTGTTCTAGCGAGGGAAGAGACCCAGTACTTC. It yields the protein CASSSVLAREETQYF.

This clone was seen once. The chain is built from TRBV18 and TRBJ1-4, with 10 bases matching TRBD1. Germline V gene sequence: CDR1 KGHSH, CDR2 LQKENI. Unmatched junction bases numbered 4, after V lost 2 bases and J lost 7 bases. The CDR3 loop spans 15 amino acids. The CDR3 loop reads CASSPSRTGGEKLFF. DNA for the CDR3: TGTGCCAGCTCACCATCGAGGACAGGGGGTGAAAAACTGTTTTTT.